The subject of this entry is one T cell receptor beta chain. CDR1 SQVTM and CDR2 ANQGSEA come from the germline V gene. Trimming pared 1 base from V and 0 bases from J, leaving 7 bases between. The CDR3 length is 13 residues. The record originates from a study of cytomegalovirus exposure and HLA in healthy donors. The PCR ran on 60 Vbeta and 13 Jbeta primers. Only in-frame clones appear in the TCRdb table, and some are missing; sequencing was by immunoSEQ multiplex PCR. The sample carries approximately 110,000 clones, under 85% recorded once. This clonotype was obtained from a man aged 30 to 39 in good health and CMV-seropositive. The chain carries TRBV29-1 and TRBJ2-7; D possibly corresponds to TRBD2 (5 bases). Sequencing input: PBMCs. CDR3 residues: CSVEAGSSYEQYF. DNA of the CDR3: TGCAGCGTTGAAGCGGGGAGCTCCTACGAGCAGTACTTC.